A single T cell receptor beta chain is shown here with its context. TCRdb re-derived calls from the 5' RACE reads in MiXCR, one entry per CDR3 protein. This table holds 95,000 to 110,000 distinct CDR3 sequences, around 15% found once. This sample was included in a study of T-cell memory formation after mild COVID-19. Looked up from germline, CDR1 is SGDLS and CDR2 is YYNGEE. Trimming left V 5 bases short and J 0 bases short, with 11 bases between. CDR3 length equals 15 residues. This clonotype was obtained from a man younger than 35 who had mild COVID-19 (a few samples of this study predate the infection). Cell type and time point are not known. The sample taken for sequencing was PBMCs or a T cell subset sorted from them (not recorded which). The chain joins TRBV9 to TRBJ2-2; perhaps TRBD2 as D (6 bases). CDR3 DNA sequence: TGTGCCAGCAGATCGGGGGTCACGAACACCGGGGAGCTGTTTTTT. Translating it yields CASRSGVTNTGELFF.